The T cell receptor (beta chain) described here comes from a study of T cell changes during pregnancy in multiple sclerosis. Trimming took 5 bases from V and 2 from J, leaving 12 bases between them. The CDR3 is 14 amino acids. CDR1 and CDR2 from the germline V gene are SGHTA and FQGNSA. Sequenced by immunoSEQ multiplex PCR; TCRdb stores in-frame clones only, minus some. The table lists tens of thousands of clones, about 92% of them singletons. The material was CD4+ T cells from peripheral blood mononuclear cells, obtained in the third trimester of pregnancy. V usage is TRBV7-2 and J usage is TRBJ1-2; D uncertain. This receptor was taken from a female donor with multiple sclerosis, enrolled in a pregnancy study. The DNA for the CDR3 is TGTGCCAGCAGCCCCCAAATCGAGAACTATGGCTACACCTTC. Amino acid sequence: CASSPQIENYGYTF.